This TCR beta chain was sequenced during a study of beta chain features in type 1 diabetes. Since all of the isolated RNA was reverse transcribed, expressed TCRB transcripts were what got sequenced. Profiling relied on immunoSEQ multiplex PCR, and the TCRdb table lists in-frame clones only, not all of them. Of about 230,000 clones in the sample, roughly 9.6% were seen once. CDR3 length equals 16 residues. The germline V and J ends were trimmed by 5 bases and 1 base, with 17 bases remaining between them. Germline V gene lookup returns CDR1 SGHVS and CDR2 FQNEAQ. The chain recombines TRBV7-8 with TRBJ1-1, with D maybe TRBD1 (5 bases). This clonotype was sampled from a woman aged 18-29 years in good health. The sequenced sample was naive CD4+ T cells from blood. The CDR3 bases are TGTGCCAGCAGCCCCAGGCGGGGCACCCGGAACACTGAAGCTTTCTTT. Its translation: CASSPRRGTRNTEAFF.